The 27 T cell receptor beta chains presented below share a single source sample, sequenced in a study of blood T cell repertoires in COVID-19. Assay: immunoSEQ multiplex PCR; the TCRdb copy retains only in-frame clones and omits some. The sample contains 100,000 to 150,000 clones, approximately 90% of which appear only once. The sequencing sample was made of peripheral blood. These receptors all stem from a woman of 80 years or more with acute or convalescent COVID-19.

The chain couples TRBV20-1 to TRBJ2-1; D call uncertain. The V and J ends lost 6 bases and 5 bases respectively, with 8 bases between them. The length of the CDR3 is 11 residues. Germline CDR1 and CDR2: DFQATT and SNEGSKA (reference sequence). In nucleotides, the CDR3 is TGCAGTGCGCGGTTTGACAATGAGCAGTTCTTC. Its protein product is CSARFDNEQFF.

There are a few counts of this clone. The chain recombines TRBV5-4 with TRBJ2-7, with D perhaps TRBD2 (6 bases). Germline values: CDR1 SGHNT, CDR2 YYREEE (reference sequence). Trimming removed 3 bases at V and 3 bases at J, with 10 bases between. This CDR3 comprises 13 residues. The CDR3 sequence: CASSSGGGYEQYF. CDR3 DNA sequence: TGTGCCAGCAGCTCCGGGGGTGGCTACGAGCAGTACTTC.

V and J are TRBV4-2 and TRBJ1-5; D is uncertain. V shed 0 bases and J shed 0 bases, with 6 bases lying between them. Germline CDR1 reads LGHNA; CDR2 reads YNFKEQ. The CDR3 spans 15 residues. DNA for the CDR3: TGTGCCAGCAGCCAAGACGCGTTTAGCAATCAGCCCCAGCATTTT. Its protein product is CASSQDAFSNQPQHF.

This clone was seen a few times. The chain recombines TRBV6-5 with TRBJ1-2, with 9 positions matching TRBD1. Germline CDR1 MNHEY, CDR2 SVGAGI. With 5 bases clipped from V and 7 bases from J, the junction kept 8 bases outside the gene matches. The CDR3 spans 14 residues. The CDR3 loop is CASSPAGTGTGYTF. The CDR3 DNA reads as TGTGCCAGCAGTCCGGCGGGGACAGGGACTGGCTACACCTTC.

The rearrangement joins TRBV16 to TRBJ1-2; the match to TRBD1 covers 7 bases. V lost 2 bases to trimming and J lost 3 bases; unmatched junction nucleotides: 3. Germline CDR1 and CDR2: KGHSY and FQNENV. The CDR3 extends over 14 amino acids. The chain's CDR3 is CASSQTGTDYGYTF. The CDR3 DNA follows: TGTGCCAGCAGCCAAACCGGGACAGACTATGGCTACACCTTC.

The chain has TRBV6-6 and TRBJ1-3; perhaps TRBD1 as D (6 bases). With 2 bases removed from V and 0 bases from J, the gap between germline ends came to 11 bases. The CDR3 loop spans 16 amino acids. CDR1 and CDR2 from the germline V gene are MNHNY and SVGAGI (reference sequence). The DNA of the CDR3 is TGTGCCAGCAGTTACGGGACACTGAACTCTGGAAACACCATATATTTT. Protein product: CASSYGTLNSGNTIYF.

The V gene is TRBV7-6, the J gene TRBJ2-3; 7 bases are a match to TRBD2. The CDR3 runs to 16 residues. Trimming at V came to 1 base and at J to 2 bases, leaving 6 bases not matched to a gene. From germline, CDR1 is SGHVS and CDR2 FNYEAQ. CDR3 sequence (DNA): TGTGCCAGCAGCTTAGAAGCGGGGCCCCCCACAGATACGCAGTATTTT. It codes for CASSLEAGPPTDTQYF. The variable domain in full, with the rest retrieved from reference TRBV7-6 and TRBJ2-3, is GAGVSQSPRYKVTKRGQDVALRCDPISGHVSLYWYRQALGQGPEFLTYFNYEAQQDKSGLPNDRFSAERPEGSISTLTIQRTEQRDSAMYRCASSLEAGPPTDTQYFGPGTRLTVL.

The chain couples TRBV27 to TRBJ2-1; 8 nucleotides match TRBD2. This CDR3 has 14 amino acids. Germline V gives CDR1 MNHEY, CDR2 SMNVEV (reference sequence). V gave up 10 bases and J gave up 9 bases; unmatched junction bases: 14. CDR3 protein: CATSASGWAGEQFF. The CDR3 DNA follows: TGTGCCACCTCGGCTAGCGGGTGGGCAGGTGAGCAGTTCTTC.

The J gene is TRBJ2-2, the V gene TRBV28; TRBD1 matches 8 bases. CDR1 is MDHEN, CDR2 SYDVKM, per germline. This CDR3 is built from 16 residues. With V trimmed by 0 bases and J by 5 bases, 5 bases remained unmatched. The CDR3 nucleotides read TGTGCCAGCAGTTTATGGGGCAGGGGGCTTACCGGGGAGCTGTTTTTT. Its translation is CASSLWGRGLTGELFF.

The chain employs TRBV5-4 and TRBJ2-3; possible D gene TRBD2, 6 bases. The germline CDR1 and CDR2 sequences are SGHNT and YYREEE (reference sequence). This CDR3 spans 15 amino acids. Deletions cut 0 bases from V and 2 bases from J, with 10 bases between. CDR3 in DNA: TGTGCCAGCAGCTTGGGGGCGGGAAACACAGATACGCAGTATTTT. It translates to CASSLGAGNTDTQYF.

CDR3 DNA sequence: TGTGCCAGCAGCGTCAGAGGACAGGGAGCGGGTGAGCAGTTCTTC. It is translated as CASSVRGQGAGEQFF. The V gene is TRBV5-8, the J gene TRBJ2-1, with 8 bases lining up with TRBD1. CDR1 is SGHTS, CDR2 YDEGEE, per germline. V shed 4 bases and J 9 bases; nucleotides not matched to a gene: 12. This CDR3 is built from 15 residues.

This clone has a single count. The CDR3 region has the DNA TGTGCCAGCAGTGAATTGAGTTCACCCCTCCACTTT. Translating gives CASSELSSPLHF. The chain joins TRBV2 to TRBJ1-6; the D is unclear. V lost 2 bases and J lost 9, with 5 bases in between. Germline V gene sequence: CDR1 SNHLY, CDR2 FYNNEI. The CDR3 sequence is 12 residues long.

The chain couples TRBV6-6 to TRBJ1-1; D might be TRBD1 (6 bases). This CDR3 is 14 amino acids long. The V and J ends lost 0 bases and 5 bases respectively, with 10 bases between them. The germline CDR1 and CDR2 sequences are MNHNY and SVGAGI (reference sequence). The CDR3 DNA sequence: TGTGCCAGCAGTTACTCAGGACAGCTTACTGAAGCTTTCTTT. Translating it yields CASSYSGQLTEAFF.

The sample holds a few counts of this clone. The J gene is TRBJ1-5, the V gene TRBV6-5, with D tentatively TRBD1 (6 bases). Trimming took off 2 bases at V and 6 bases at J, with 14 bases between the two ends. This CDR3 spans 15 amino acids. Germline CDR1 MNHEY, CDR2 SVGAGI. In nucleotides, the CDR3 is TGTGCCAGCAGTTACCGGGGGGCTGGGTTTCAGCCCCAGCATTTT. Protein product: CASSYRGAGFQPQHF.

The CDR3: CASSLGVLAGAGEQYF. Here the CDR3 DNA reads TGTGCCAGCAGCTTAGGCGTCCTAGCGGGAGCGGGGGAGCAGTACTTC. The chain couples TRBV7-6 to TRBJ2-7, with TRBD2 matching 10 bases. This CDR3 comprises 16 residues. V was clipped by 1 base and J by 7 bases; unmatched bases: 10. The germline CDR1 and CDR2 sequences are SGHVS and FNYEAQ.

Concerning this clone: The identical CDR3 is also encoded by other nucleotide sequences in the sample. In nucleotides, the CDR3 is TGTGCCAGCAGCTTAACTAGCGGGGGTTACAATGAGCAGTTCTTC. Its protein is CASSLTSGGYNEQFF. The chain is built from TRBV7-9 and TRBJ2-1; 11 nucleotides match TRBD2. V lost 2 bases to trimming and J lost 4 bases; unmatched junction nucleotides: 1. Germline V gene data show CDR1 as SEHNR and CDR2 as FQNEAQ (reference sequence). The CDR3 loop spans 15 amino acids.

This clone was observed a few times. The chain carries TRBV5-1 and TRBJ1-2; D is undetermined. This CDR3 comprises 15 residues. CDR1 SGHRS and CDR2 YFSETQ come from the germline V gene. The ends were cut back, 0 bases at V and 5 bases at J, with 14 bases in the middle. The CDR3 DNA sequence: TGCGCCAGCAGCTTGGAGGCCAATCGAGGGTATGGCTACACCTTC. Its protein product is CASSLEANRGYGYTF.

The gene calls are TRBV19 and TRBJ1-4; 8 bases are a match to TRBD1. The CDR3 is 15 residues long. Germline CDR1 reads LNHDA; CDR2 reads SQIVND (reference sequence). V shed 3 bases and J 7 bases; nucleotides not matched to a gene: 7. The CDR3 reads CASSIHRGKSEKLFF. As DNA, the CDR3 is TGTGCCAGTAGTATCCACAGGGGGAAGAGTGAAAAACTGTTTTTT.

The rearrangement joins TRBV7-8 to TRBJ2-1; TRBD1 aligns across 8 bases. Germline CDR1 SGHVS, CDR2 FQNEAQ. Trimming removed 2 bases from V and 4 bases from J; junction bases left unmatched: 7. This CDR3 comprises 16 residues. The CDR3 sequence is CASSLSGTGYYNEQFF. The CDR3 DNA is TGTGCCAGCAGCTTATCCGGGACAGGATATTACAATGAGCAGTTCTTC.

V usage is TRBV2 and J usage is TRBJ1-2, with D hard to call. The CDR3 runs 13 residues. The V end lost 8 bases, the J end lost 3 bases, and 13 bases lay between the germline ends. Germline V gene data show CDR1 as SNHLY and CDR2 as FYNNEI. CDR3 in amino acids: CASEGRLDYGYTF. The CDR3, as DNA: TGTGCCAGCGAGGGTAGGTTGGACTATGGCTACACCTTC.

The chain couples TRBV5-1 to TRBJ2-5; 7 bases align to TRBD2. CDR3 size: 15 residues. Losses at the gene ends were 1 base for V and 2 bases for J; bases not matched to a gene: 5. CDR1 is SGHRS and CDR2 is YFSETQ in the germline V gene. In DNA form, the CDR3 reads TGCGCCAGCAGCTTGAGGGCTAGCGGACAAGAGACCCAGTACTTC. Protein: CASSLRASGQETQYF.

The chain links TRBV3-1 (or the pseudogene TRBV3-2) to TRBJ2-5, with D possibly being TRBD2 (7 bases). The CDR3 runs to 17 residues. CDR1 LGHDT and CDR2 YNNKEL come from the germline V gene (reference sequence). Trimming took 0 bases from V and 5 from J, leaving 19 bases between them. Written as DNA, the CDR3 is TGTGCCAGCAGCCAAGAGGTTCCGGGGGGCGGGGAGGAGACCCAGTACTTC. It yields the protein CASSQEVPGGGEETQYF.

This sequence joins TRBV5-6 and TRBJ2-3; 9 bases align to TRBD2. Looked up from germline, CDR1 is SGHDT and CDR2 is YYEEEE. CDR3 size: 18 residues. Germline trimming cut 1 base from V and 0 bases from J; bases unmatched to any gene: 9. In DNA, the CDR3 is TGTGCCAGCAGCTTGTTGGCTAGCGGGACTCTCAGCACAGATACGCAGTATTTT. The encoded protein is CASSLLASGTLSTDTQYF.

In its sample, this clone was seen once. This chain joins TRBV10-3 and TRBJ2-2; 8 bases are a match to TRBD2. The J segment lost 5 bases and the V segment lost 10 bases, leaving 12 bases of the junction unmatched. Germline assignment: CDR1 ENHRY and CDR2 SYGVKD. This CDR3 is 15 amino acids long. The DNA of the CDR3 is TGTGCCACCATGCCTGGGGCGGGGGGAACCGGGGAGCTGTTTTTT. Translation: CATMPGAGGTGELFF.

As DNA, the CDR3 is TGTGCCAGCAGCGTGTCCCCCACCGGGACTAGCGGCGAGCAGTACTTC. It translates to CASSVSPTGTSGEQYF. The genes are TRBV9 and TRBJ2-7; 11 bases agree with TRBD2. Per germline, CDR1 SGDLS and CDR2 YYNGEE. The CDR3 extends over 16 amino acids. The ends lost 2 bases at V and 6 bases at J; junction bases unmatched: 10.

This chain uses TRBV5-6 with TRBJ2-7; 8 bases are shared with TRBD2. The CDR3 contains 16 residues. V lost 3 bases to trimming and J lost 4 bases; unmatched junction nucleotides: 12. Germline V gene lookup returns CDR1 SGHDT and CDR2 YYEEEE. The CDR3 nucleotides are TGTGCCAGCAGCTGGGGAAGCCTAGCGGGCGATTACGAGCAGTACTTC. This sequence encodes CASSWGSLAGDYEQYF. The full variable domain, rest sourced from reference TRBV5-6 and TRBJ2-7, is DAGVTQSPTHLIKTRGQQVTLRCSPKSGHDTVSWYQQALGQGPQFIFQYYEEEERQRGNFPDRFSGHQFPNYSSELNVNALLLGDSALYLCASSWGSLAGDYEQYFGPGTRLTVT.

V is TRBV6-1 and J is TRBJ1-2; D call uncertain. Germline values: CDR1 MNHNS, CDR2 SASEGT. V was trimmed by 2 bases and J by 0 bases, leaving 7 bases between them. The CDR3 is made up of 14 amino acids. In DNA form, the CDR3 reads TGTGCCAGCAGTGAACTGGGAGCTAACTATGGCTACACCTTC. Its translation is CASSELGANYGYTF.